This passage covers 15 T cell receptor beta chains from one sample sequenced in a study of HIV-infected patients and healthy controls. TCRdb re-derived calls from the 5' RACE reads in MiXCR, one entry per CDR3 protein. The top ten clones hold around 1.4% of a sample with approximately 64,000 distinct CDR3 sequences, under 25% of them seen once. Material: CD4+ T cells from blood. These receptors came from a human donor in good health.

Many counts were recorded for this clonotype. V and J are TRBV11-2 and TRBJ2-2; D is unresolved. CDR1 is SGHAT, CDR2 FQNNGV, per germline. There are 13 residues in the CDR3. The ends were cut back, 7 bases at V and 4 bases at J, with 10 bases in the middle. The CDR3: CASNRVPTGELFF. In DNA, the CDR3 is TGTGCCAGCAACCGGGTCCCCACCGGGGAGCTGTTTTTT.

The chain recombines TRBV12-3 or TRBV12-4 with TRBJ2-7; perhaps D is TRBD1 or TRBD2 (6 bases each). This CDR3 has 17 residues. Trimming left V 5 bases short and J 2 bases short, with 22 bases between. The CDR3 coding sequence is TGTGCCAGCAGTCCGAACCTAGGGGGGCCAGGAGCCTACGAGCAGTACTTC. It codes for CASSPNLGGPGAYEQYF.

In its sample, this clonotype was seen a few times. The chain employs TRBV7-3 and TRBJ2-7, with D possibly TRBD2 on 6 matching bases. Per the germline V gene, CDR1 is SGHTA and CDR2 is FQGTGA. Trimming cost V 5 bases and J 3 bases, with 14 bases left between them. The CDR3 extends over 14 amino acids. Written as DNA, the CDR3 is TGTGCCAGCAGCCCCCGGGGTAGCGGCTACGAGCAGTACTTC. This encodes CASSPRGSGYEQYF.

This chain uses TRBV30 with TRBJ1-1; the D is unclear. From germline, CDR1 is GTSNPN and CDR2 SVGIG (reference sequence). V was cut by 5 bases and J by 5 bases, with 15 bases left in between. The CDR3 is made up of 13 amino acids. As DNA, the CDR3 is TGTGCCTGGGGGCCCGGAAGTAGAACTGAAGCTTTCTTT. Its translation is CAWGPGSRTEAFF.

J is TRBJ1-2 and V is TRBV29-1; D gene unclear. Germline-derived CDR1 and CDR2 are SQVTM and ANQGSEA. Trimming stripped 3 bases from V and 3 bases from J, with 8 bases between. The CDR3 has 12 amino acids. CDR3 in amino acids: CSVDVAYYGYTF. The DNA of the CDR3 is TGCAGCGTTGATGTGGCCTACTATGGCTACACCTTC.

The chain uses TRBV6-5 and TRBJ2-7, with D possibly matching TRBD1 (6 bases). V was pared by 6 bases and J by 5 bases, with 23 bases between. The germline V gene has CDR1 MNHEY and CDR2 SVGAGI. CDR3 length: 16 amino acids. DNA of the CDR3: TGTGCCAGCAGACCTAGAGCCACCGACAGGATCCACGAGCAGTACTTC. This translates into CASRPRATDRIHEQYF.

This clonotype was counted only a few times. The DNA of the CDR3 is TGCAGTGCTCTGGGGGCTTCAAGCAATCAGCCCCAGCATTTT. Translated, it gives CSALGASSNQPQHF. The chain carries TRBV20-1 and TRBJ1-5; weak D call: TRBD1 (6 bases). Germline assignment: CDR1 DFQATT and CDR2 SNEGSKA (reference sequence). V gave up 5 bases and J gave up 1 base, with 12 bases separating them. The CDR3 length is 14 residues.

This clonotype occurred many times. CDR3 in amino acids: CSARLGGSYGEQFF. CDR3 nucleotide sequence: TGCAGTGCTAGACTCGGAGGGTCCTATGGTGAGCAGTTCTTC. The chain links TRBV20-1 to TRBJ2-1, with TRBD2 as a possible D gene (6 bases). Germline CDR1 and CDR2: DFQATT and SNEGSKA (reference sequence). Trimming took 2 bases from V and 9 from J, leaving 17 bases between them. CDR3 length: 14 residues.

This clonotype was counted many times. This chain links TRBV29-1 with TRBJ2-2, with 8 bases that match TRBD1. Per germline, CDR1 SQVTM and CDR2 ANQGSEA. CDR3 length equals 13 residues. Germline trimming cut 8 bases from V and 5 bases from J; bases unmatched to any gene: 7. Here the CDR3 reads CSIGTGGTGELFF. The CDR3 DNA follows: TGCAGCATCGGGACAGGAGGGACCGGGGAGCTGTTTTTT.

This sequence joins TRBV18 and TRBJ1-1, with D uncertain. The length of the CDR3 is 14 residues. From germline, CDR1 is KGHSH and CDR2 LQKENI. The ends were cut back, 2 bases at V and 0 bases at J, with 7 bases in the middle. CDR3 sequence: CASSPRAVNTEAFF. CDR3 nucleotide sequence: TGTGCCAGCTCACCAAGGGCCGTGAACACTGAAGCTTTCTTT.

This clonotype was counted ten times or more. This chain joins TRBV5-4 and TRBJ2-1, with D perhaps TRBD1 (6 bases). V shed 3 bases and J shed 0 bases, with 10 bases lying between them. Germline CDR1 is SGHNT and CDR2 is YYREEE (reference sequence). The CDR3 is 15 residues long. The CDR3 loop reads CASSSGTNSYNEQFF. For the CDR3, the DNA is TGTGCCAGCAGCTCCGGGACAAACTCCTACAATGAGCAGTTCTTC. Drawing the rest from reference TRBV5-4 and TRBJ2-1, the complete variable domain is ETGVTQSPTHLIKTRGQQVTLRCSSQSGHNTVSWYQQALGQGPQFIFQYYREEENGRGNFPPRFSGLQFPNYSSELNVNALELDDSALYLCASSSGTNSYNEQFFGPGTRLTVL.

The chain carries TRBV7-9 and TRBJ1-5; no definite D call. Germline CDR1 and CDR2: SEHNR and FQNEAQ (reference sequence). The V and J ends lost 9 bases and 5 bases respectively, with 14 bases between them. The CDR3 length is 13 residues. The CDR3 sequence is CASTERVDQPQHF. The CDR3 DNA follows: TGTGCCAGTACCGAACGGGTTGATCAGCCCCAGCATTTT.

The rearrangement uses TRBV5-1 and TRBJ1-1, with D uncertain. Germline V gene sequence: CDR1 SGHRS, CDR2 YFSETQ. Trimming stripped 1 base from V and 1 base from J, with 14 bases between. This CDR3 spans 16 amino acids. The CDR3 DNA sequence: TGCGCCAGCAGCTTGAATAGTAAGGTCCGGAACACTGAAGCTTTCTTT. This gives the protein CASSLNSKVRNTEAFF.

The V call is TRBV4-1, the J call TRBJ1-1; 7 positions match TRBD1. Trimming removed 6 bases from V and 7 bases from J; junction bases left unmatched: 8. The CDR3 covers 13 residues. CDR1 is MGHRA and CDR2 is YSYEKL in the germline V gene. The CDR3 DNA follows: TGCGCCAGCAGTCCAACAGGGGAGGGTGAAGCTTTCTTT. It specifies CASSPTGEGEAFF.

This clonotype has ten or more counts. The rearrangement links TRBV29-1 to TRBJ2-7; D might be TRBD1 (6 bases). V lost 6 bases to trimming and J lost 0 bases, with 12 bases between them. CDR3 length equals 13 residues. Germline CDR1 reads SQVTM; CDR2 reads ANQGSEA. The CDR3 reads CSVKTGPSYEQYF. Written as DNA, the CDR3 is TGCAGCGTAAAGACAGGTCCCTCCTACGAGCAGTACTTC.